One and the same sample provided the 9 T cell receptor beta chains below, sequenced in a study of blood T cell repertoires in COVID-19. Generated by immunoSEQ multiplex PCR, the TCRdb table keeps only in-frame clones and is missing some. The sample lists about 23,000 clones; about 84% were seen once. Sequencing used peripheral blood. All receptors derive from a human donor with active COVID-19. The donor label of this sample is uncertain.

The J gene is TRBJ2-5, the V gene TRBV7-8; 11 nucleotides agree with TRBD2. Germline CDR1 is SGHVS and CDR2 is FQNEAQ. The CDR3 length is 17 residues. V lost 11 bases, J lost 3 bases, and 17 bases stayed unmatched. For the CDR3, the DNA is TGTGCCTCTACTCATTCGGGGACTAGCGGAGAAAAAGAGACCCAGTACTTC. This gives the protein CASTHSGTSGEKETQYF.

The chain has TRBV3-1 (or the pseudogene TRBV3-2) and TRBJ2-5; tentatively, D is TRBD2 (5 bases). Germline lookup yields CDR1 LGHDT and CDR2 YNNKEL (reference sequence). V was trimmed by 1 base and J by 10 bases, leaving 16 bases between them. CDR3 length: 14 residues. The CDR3 loop reads CASSQGRRAGDQYF. The CDR3, as DNA: TGTGCCAGCAGCCAAGGCAGGCGGGCCGGAGACCAGTACTTC.

The chain carries TRBV30 and TRBJ1-1; D ambiguous. Germline V gene data show CDR1 as GTSNPN and CDR2 as SVGIG (reference sequence). This CDR3 contains 14 residues. V was trimmed by 2 bases and J by 0 bases, leaving 10 bases between them. The CDR3 DNA reads TGTGCCTGGAGTCCCCCCGGGATGAACACTGAAGCTTTCTTT. Its protein is CAWSPPGMNTEAFF.

The rearrangement links TRBV6-6 to TRBJ2-3, with 11 bases lining up with TRBD2. Trimming took 6 bases from V and 2 from J; bases not matched to a gene: 4. Germline V gene data show CDR1 as MNHNY and CDR2 as SVGAGI (reference sequence). The CDR3 is made up of 15 amino acids. The CDR3 region is CASRRTSGYTDTQYF. CDR3 DNA sequence: TGTGCCAGCAGAAGGACTAGCGGGTACACAGATACGCAGTATTTT.

V and J are TRBV7-8 and TRBJ2-5, with 7 bases lining up with TRBD2. CDR1 SGHVS and CDR2 FQNEAQ come from the germline V gene. Germline trimming cut 0 bases from V and 2 bases from J; bases unmatched to any gene: 9. The length of the CDR3 is 17 residues. In nucleotides, the CDR3 is TGTGCCAGCAGCTTAGCCCATCGGGGTAGCGGGCAAGAGACCCAGTACTTC. As protein: CASSLAHRGSGQETQYF. The whole variable domain, remainder taken from reference TRBV7-8 and TRBJ2-5, is GAGVSQSPRYKVAKRGQDVALRCDPISGHVSLFWYQQALGQGPEFLTYFQNEAQLDKSGLPSDRFFAERPEGSVSTLKIQRTQQEDSAVYLCASSLAHRGSGQETQYFGPGTRLLVL.

The rearrangement links TRBV29-1 to TRBJ1-4, with 9 bases aligning to TRBD1. Germline-derived CDR1 and CDR2 are SQVTM and ANQGSEA. CDR3 size: 13 residues. Germline trimming cut 7 bases from V and 5 bases from J; bases unmatched to any gene: 5. The CDR3 here is CSGRTGVNEKLFF. Written as DNA, the CDR3 is TGCAGCGGTCGGACAGGGGTAAATGAAAAACTGTTTTTT. The complete variable domain, with remaining parts taken from reference TRBV29-1 and TRBJ1-4, reads SAVISQKPSRDICQRGTSLTIQCQVDSQVTMMFWYRQQPGQSLTLIATANQGSEATYESGFVIDKFPISRPNLTFSTLTVSNMSPEDSSIYLCSGRTGVNEKLFFGSGTQLSVL.

The V gene is TRBV19, the J gene TRBJ2-3; 8 bases fit TRBD2. V trimming: 5 bases; J trimming: 2 bases; junction bases outside the gene matches: 6. The length of the CDR3 is 15 residues. The germline V gene has CDR1 LNHDA and CDR2 SQIVND (reference sequence). CDR3 DNA: TGTGCCAGTAGTGGGGTAGCGGGGCCCACAGATACGCAGTATTTT. Protein sequence: CASSGVAGPTDTQYF.

This clone has only one observation. The genes are TRBV18 and TRBJ1-2, with a possible D match to TRBD1 (5 bases). The CDR3 consists of 15 residues. CDR1 and CDR2 from the germline V gene are KGHSH and LQKENI. Deletions cut 1 base from V and 3 bases from J, with 12 bases between. CDR3 nucleotides: TGTGCCAGCTCACCACTTGACAGACCCGACTATGGCTACACCTTC. It yields the protein CASSPLDRPDYGYTF. The full variable domain, in which reference TRBV18 and TRBJ1-2 provide the parts outside the CDR3, is NAGVMQNPRHLVRRRGQEARLRCSPMKGHSHVYWYRQLPEEGLKFMVYLQKENIIDESGMPKERFSAEFPKEGPSILRIQQVVRGDSAAYFCASSPLDRPDYGYTFGSGTRLTVV.

The sample holds a few counts of this clone. This chain links TRBV9 with TRBJ2-5; 8 positions agree with TRBD2. The CDR3 covers 17 residues. Trimming at V came to 4 bases and at J to 3 bases, leaving 14 bases not matched to a gene. Germline V lookup: CDR1 SGDLS, CDR2 YYNGEE. In nucleotides, the CDR3 is TGTGCCAGCAGCCCGCGGGGGGCCCTTACCGTTAAAGAGACCCAGTACTTC. Protein product: CASSPRGALTVKETQYF.